These 27 T cell receptor beta chains were all obtained from the same sample, sequenced in a study of shared clonotypes between healthy human individuals. Clones were sequenced by immunoSEQ multiplex PCR, and TCRdb holds only the in-frame ones, with some missing. The sample lists 2 million to 2.5 million clones, roughly 94% occurring once. Sequenced material: naive CD4+ T cells sorted from blood. Sample subset: CD45RA+ positively selected. Every receptor here comes from a man younger than 35 in good health.

This rearrangement joins TRBV5-4 to TRBJ2-7; D may be TRBD1 (6 bases). V was pared by 4 bases and J by 6 bases, with 11 bases between. The germline V gene encodes CDR1 SGHNT and CDR2 YYREEE (reference sequence). The CDR3 extends over 12 amino acids. In DNA form, the CDR3 reads TGTGCCAGCAGCCCCCTAGGGGGCGAGCAGTACTTC. This translates into CASSPLGGEQYF.

This rearrangement joins TRBV5-4 to TRBJ1-1, with TRBD1 identical over 7 bases. Germline-derived CDR1 and CDR2 are SGHNT and YYREEE (reference sequence). This CDR3 spans 15 amino acids. Losses at the gene ends were 0 bases for V and 3 bases for J; bases not matched to a gene: 5. The CDR3 is CASSLEAQGYTEAFF. The CDR3 nucleotides are TGTGCCAGCAGCTTGGAGGCACAGGGGTACACTGAAGCTTTCTTT.

As concerns this clone: This same CDR3 is encoded by further DNA sequences in the sample. CDR3 loop: CASGLQETQYF. DNA for the CDR3: TGTGCCTCGGGACTACAAGAGACCCAGTACTTC. The chain recombines TRBV2 with TRBJ2-5; TRBD2 matches 7 bases. Trimming took 11 bases from V and 2 from J; bases not matched to a gene: 2. Germline V gene data show CDR1 as SNHLY and CDR2 as FYNNEI. The length of the CDR3 is 11 residues.

A note on this clone: The sample carries other DNA sequences with the same CDR3. This chain connects TRBV6-5 to TRBJ2-2, with D possibly being TRBD2 (6 bases). This CDR3 is 15 amino acids long. V lost 0 bases, J lost 4 bases, and 9 bases lay in between. The germline CDR1 and CDR2 sequences are MNHEY and SVGAGI. The CDR3 region is CASSYSGGSTGELFF. In nucleotides, the CDR3 is TGTGCCAGCAGTTACTCTGGGGGGAGCACCGGGGAGCTGTTTTTT.

A remark on this clone: Other DNA sequences in the sample encode the same CDR3. The rearrangement uses TRBV9 and TRBJ1-5; no clear D gene. CDR1 SGDLS and CDR2 YYNGEE come from the germline V gene. V lost 2 bases and J 1 base, leaving 4 bases between the germline ends. The CDR3 totals 13 residues. The CDR3 region has the DNA TGTGCCAGCAGCGTTAACAGCAATCAGCCCCAGCATTTT. This codes for CASSVNSNQPQHF.

As regards this clone: The sample contains more than one DNA sequence encoding this CDR3. In DNA form, the CDR3 reads TGTGCCAGCAGTTCGGGTGACACTGAAGCTTTCTTT. This codes for CASSSGDTEAFF. The rearrangement links TRBV28 to TRBJ1-1; D ambiguous. There are 12 residues in the CDR3. Germline V gene sequence: CDR1 MDHEN, CDR2 SYDVKM. V lost 4 bases and J 3 bases, leaving 6 bases between the germline ends.

This chain uses TRBV15 with TRBJ2-3; D is uncertain. Germline assignment: CDR1 LNHNV and CDR2 YYDKDF (reference sequence). With 6 bases removed from V and 1 base from J, the gap between germline ends came to 5 bases. There are 12 residues in the CDR3. CDR3 residues: CATRSRTDTQYF. The DNA of the CDR3 is TGTGCCACCAGAAGCCGCACAGATACGCAGTATTTT. Drawing the rest from reference TRBV15 and TRBJ2-3, the complete variable domain is DAMVIQNPRYQVTQFGKPVTLSCSQTLNHNVMYWYQQKSSQAPKLLFHYYDKDFNNEADTPDNFQSRRPNTSFCFLDIRSPGLGDTAMYLCATRSRTDTQYFGPGTRLTVL.

The rearrangement links TRBV5-1 to TRBJ2-5, with D uncertain. The CDR3 covers 13 residues. Trimming took 5 bases from V and 0 from J, leaving 8 bases between them. Germline loops: CDR1 SGHRS, CDR2 YFSETQ. The CDR3 DNA follows: TGCGCCAGCAGTGAGTCAAACCAAGAGACCCAGTACTTC. Its translation: CASSESNQETQYF. The full variable domain, with the rest looked up from reference TRBV5-1 and TRBJ2-5, is KAGVTQTPRYLIKTRGQQVTLSCSPISGHRSVSWYQQTPGQGLQFLFEYFSETQRNKGNFPGRFSGRQFSNSRSEMNVSTLELGDSALYLCASSESNQETQYFGPGTRLLVL.

The chain's CDR3 is CASSAAGGPKNIQYF. The CDR3 nucleotides are TGTGCCAGCAGCGCTGCCGGGGGACCCAAAAACATTCAGTACTTC. The chain joins TRBV28 to TRBJ2-4; D possibly corresponds to TRBD2 (6 bases). V was pared by 6 bases and J by 2 bases, with 14 bases between. This CDR3 is built from 15 residues. Germline CDR1 MDHEN, CDR2 SYDVKM.

The chain combines TRBV11-2 with TRBJ2-7, with TRBD2 matching over 9 bases. The V and J ends lost 1 base and 10 bases, in that order; junction bases with no gene match: 17. The length of the CDR3 is 17 residues. Looked up from germline, CDR1 is SGHAT and CDR2 is FQNNGV. CDR3 nucleotides: TGTGCCAGCAGCTTAGTCCCTAGCGGGGTTTTCCGTGAAATACAGTACTTC. Translation: CASSLVPSGVFREIQYF.

The J gene is TRBJ2-6, the V gene TRBV28; 7 positions match TRBD1. The germline V gene encodes CDR1 MDHEN and CDR2 SYDVKM. This CDR3 contains 17 residues. The V gene end was trimmed by 4 bases and the J gene end by 4 bases; junction bases not matched to a gene: 10. The CDR3 spells CASSSRTGQAGANVLTF. CDR3 DNA sequence: TGTGCCAGCAGTTCCCGGACAGGACAGGCGGGGGCCAACGTCCTGACTTTC.

The chain joins TRBV7-8 to TRBJ1-5; the match to TRBD1 covers 10 bases. V lost 8 bases to trimming and J lost 5 bases; unmatched junction nucleotides: 24. This CDR3 contains 20 residues. Germline lookup yields CDR1 SGHVS and CDR2 FQNEAQ. The CDR3 DNA reads as TGTGCCAGCGCCCAGAGGGCCACGACAGGGGGCTCGGGGGTTTATCAGCCCCAGCATTTT. Protein product: CASAQRATTGGSGVYQPQHF.

Only one count was recorded for this clone. This specimen includes other DNA sequences encoding the same CDR3. This chain uses TRBV7-2 with TRBJ2-7; unclear D gene. V dropped 5 bases and J dropped 2 bases, with 13 bases sitting between them. The CDR3 totals 14 residues. Germline CDR1 reads SGHTA; CDR2 reads FQGNSA. The CDR3 DNA follows: TGTGCCAGCAGCCGGACCCCAGGAGCCTACGAGCAGTACTTC. Translating gives CASSRTPGAYEQYF.

The V gene is TRBV21-1, the J gene TRBJ2-7. TRBV21-1 is a listed pseudogene. The CDR3 extends over 16 amino acids. CDR3 in DNA: TGTGCCAGCATGAGGGGGAGGCTCGGCGCGCAAGGGGAGCAGTACTTC. Translating it yields CASMRGRLGAQGEQYF.

V is TRBV29-1 and J is TRBJ1-1; maybe TRBD1 (5 bases). The V gene's germline CDR1 is SQVTM and CDR2 ANQGSEA. Trimming removed 6 bases from V and 10 bases from J, with 21 bases in between. This CDR3 is built from 13 residues. CDR3 loop: CSVTIIQVEGAFF. The CDR3 nucleotides read TGCAGCGTCACCATTATACAGGTCGAGGGAGCTTTCTTT. Full variable domain (missing parts from reference TRBV29-1 and TRBJ1-1): SAVISQKPSRDICQRGTSLTIQCQVDSQVTMMFWYRQQPGQSLTLIATANQGSEATYESGFVIDKFPISRPNLTFSTLTVSNMSPEDSSIYLCSVTIIQVEGAFFGQGTRLTVV.

V is TRBV25-1 and J is TRBJ2-7; TRBD2 agrees at 8 bases. This CDR3 is 15 amino acids long. V lost 0 bases and J lost 3; bases outside the gene matches: 4. Germline V gene data show CDR1 as MGHDK and CDR2 as SYGVNS. CDR3 in amino acids: CASSEYAGGGYEQYF. The CDR3 DNA sequence: TGTGCCAGCAGTGAATATGCGGGGGGTGGCTACGAGCAGTACTTC.

To note about this clone: This sample includes further DNA sequences coding for the same CDR3. The chain carries TRBV7-2 and TRBJ2-7; possibly TRBD1 for D (6 bases). CDR1 SGHTA and CDR2 FQGNSA come from the germline V gene. V was shortened by 1 base and J by 1 base, with 11 bases between the two germline ends. This CDR3 comprises 15 residues. CDR3 protein: CASSLGRGSSYEQYF. For the CDR3, the DNA is TGTGCCAGCAGCTTAGGAAGGGGGTCATCCTACGAGCAGTACTTC. Together with reference TRBV7-2 and TRBJ2-7, the CDR3 gives the full variable domain: GAGVSQSPSNKVTEKGKDVELRCDPISGHTALYWYRQSLGQGLEFLIYFQGNSAPDKSGLPSDRFSAERTGGSVSTLTIQRTQQEDSAVYLCASSLGRGSSYEQYFGPGTRLTVT.

Details on this clone: Other nucleotide sequences in the sample specify the same CDR3. The chain couples TRBV9 to TRBJ1-6, with D possibly being TRBD1 (6 bases). Between the trimmed V and J ends, which lost 2 bases and 7 bases, there was a span of 7 bases. The CDR3 covers 13 residues. Per germline, CDR1 SGDLS and CDR2 YYNGEE. This CDR3 reads CASSVTGNSPLHF. CDR3 in DNA: TGTGCCAGCAGCGTGACAGGAAATTCACCCCTCCACTTT. Looking up the rest from reference TRBV9 and TRBJ1-6 gives the full variable domain: DSGVTQTPKHLITATGQRVTLRCSPRSGDLSVYWYQQSLDQGLQFLIQYYNGEERAKGNILERFSAQQFPDLHSELNLSSLELGDSALYFCASSVTGNSPLHFGNGTRLTVT.

The CDR3 reads CASSLLSLGSGNTIYF. The CDR3, as DNA: TGTGCCAGCAGCTTACTAAGTCTCGGCTCTGGAAACACCATATATTTT. The chain uses TRBV7-9 and TRBJ1-3; D gene unclear. This CDR3 comprises 16 residues. Germline V CDR1 and CDR2: SEHNR, FQNEAQ (reference sequence). Between the trimmed V and J ends, which lost 2 bases and 0 bases, there was a span of 11 bases.

The V gene is TRBV27, the J gene TRBJ1-6; no clear D. V was clipped by 0 bases and J by 4 bases, with 7 bases between them. Germline-derived CDR1 and CDR2 are MNHEY and SMNVEV (reference sequence). The CDR3 loop spans 15 amino acids. The CDR3 region has the DNA TGTGCCAGCAGTTTATCGGCAGTGTATAATTCACCCCTCCACTTT. Encoded protein: CASSLSAVYNSPLHF.

This rearrangement joins TRBV4-3 to TRBJ1-1; D is unresolved. This CDR3 is built from 14 residues. Germline V gives CDR1 LGHNA, CDR2 YSLEER. V lost 1 base and J 5 bases, leaving 11 bases between the germline ends. The DNA for the CDR3 is TGCGCCAGCAGCCAAGTACGAGGGAGTACTGAAGCTTTCTTT. Translated: CASSQVRGSTEAFF.

This chain joins TRBV19 and TRBJ2-7; weak D call: TRBD1 (6 bases). Germline assignment: CDR1 LNHDA and CDR2 SQIVND (reference sequence). The CDR3 covers 14 residues. Trimming shortened V by 2 bases and J by 3 bases, and 11 bases separated the two germline ends. The CDR3 spells CASSISGVVYEQYF. For the CDR3, the DNA is TGTGCCAGTAGTATATCAGGGGTCGTCTACGAGCAGTACTTC.

The V and J genes are TRBV30 and TRBJ1-4; D unclear. The CDR3 extends over 16 amino acids. With 3 bases removed from V and 0 bases from J, the gap between germline ends came to 14 bases. Germline CDR1 reads GTSNPN; CDR2 reads SVGIG (reference sequence). CDR3: CAWSGRIRPTNEKLFF. The CDR3 DNA follows: TGTGCCTGGAGCGGCCGAATACGGCCAACTAATGAAAAACTGTTTTTT.

The chain is built from TRBV7-2 and TRBJ2-7; 10 bases map to TRBD2. From germline, CDR1 is SGHTA and CDR2 FQGNSA. The CDR3 length is 15 residues. The V gene end was trimmed by 0 bases and the J gene end by 6 bases; junction bases not matched to a gene: 5. This chain's CDR3 is CASSLAASGSREQYF. The DNA for the CDR3 is TGTGCCAGCAGCTTAGCGGCTAGCGGGAGTCGCGAGCAGTACTTC.

Turning to this clone: In the same sample, other DNA sequences code for this CDR3. The chain uses TRBV9 and TRBJ2-7; 13 bases map to TRBD2. CDR1 is SGDLS and CDR2 is YYNGEE in the germline V gene. V dropped 4 bases and J dropped 2; count of bases not matched to a gene: 3. This CDR3 is 15 amino acids long. The CDR3, as DNA: TGTGCCAGCAGCCGGGGACTAGCGGGGACCTACGAGCAGTACTTC. Residues: CASSRGLAGTYEQYF.

V and J are TRBV19 and TRBJ1-2; 7 nucleotides agree with TRBD1. With 6 bases clipped from V and 3 bases from J, the junction kept 4 bases outside the gene matches. Germline CDR1 is LNHDA and CDR2 is SQIVND (reference sequence). The CDR3 covers 13 residues. Here the CDR3 DNA reads TGTGCCAGTAGGGAACAGGGGTACTATGGCTACACCTTC. This encodes CASREQGYYGYTF.

V gene TRBV19 combines with J gene TRBJ2-7; 8 nucleotides match TRBD2. Trimming removed 5 bases from V and 3 bases from J; junction bases left unmatched: 9. Per the germline V gene, CDR1 is LNHDA and CDR2 is SQIVND (reference sequence). The CDR3 is 15 residues long. The CDR3 nucleotides read TGTGCCAGTAGTGCGGGACTAGGGGGGTACTACGAGCAGTACTTC. Translated: CASSAGLGGYYEQYF.